The next 22 T cell receptor beta chains were all read from a single sample in a study of regulatory T cells in long-lasting Graves disease. Construction of TCR beta libraries relied on iRepertoire HTBI primers and on Arm-PCR targeting CDR3 regions. TCRdb redid the calling of the multiplex PCR reads with MiXCR, one entry per CDR3 protein. The sample gives over 500,000 distinct CDR3 sequences, 15% to 20% of which show up once; approximately 18% is in the top ten. This sample's time point: newly diagnosed GD, antithyroid drugs for less than 3 months. Extracted RNA from PBMCs served as the source of the TCR library. These data also featured in a second study, about T cells in Graves' hyperthyroidism and ophthalmopathy.

The sample in question was peripheral blood mononuclear cells (PBMCs), obtained at new diagnosis, from a patient treated with antithyroid drugs. The receptors were sampled from a woman aged 25 to 39 with Graves disease.

This clonotype was observed many times. J is TRBJ2-1 and V is TRBV11-3; a possible D gene is TRBD2 (6 bases). Trimming left V 5 bases short and J 2 bases short, with 10 bases between. This CDR3 is built from 14 residues. Germline V CDR1 and CDR2: SGHNT, YENEEA. This CDR3 is CASSGGVPYNEQFF. In DNA form, the CDR3 reads TGTGCCAGCAGCGGCGGGGTTCCCTACAATGAGCAGTTCTTC.

This chain links TRBV9 with TRBJ1-4; weak D call: TRBD1 (5 bases). Germline CDR1 reads SGDLS; CDR2 reads YYNGEE. Trimming shortened V by 7 bases and J by 1 base, and 11 bases separated the two germline ends. This CDR3 has 14 amino acids. The CDR3, as DNA: TGTGCCAGCGGAGAGCAGGGAACTAATGAAAAACTGTTTTTT. Its protein product is CASGEQGTNEKLFF.

This clonotype was detected only a few times. V gene TRBV12-3 or TRBV12-4 combines with J gene TRBJ1-5, with 11 nucleotides matching TRBD1. The CDR3 runs 15 residues. V was pared by 4 bases and J by 7 bases, with 6 bases of the junction left unmatched. CDR3 in amino acids: CASSSGQGAKQPQHF. DNA for the CDR3: TGTGCCAGCAGTTCCGGACAGGGGGCGAAACAGCCCCAGCATTTT.

Only a few counts were recorded for this clonotype. The chain uses TRBV11-1 and TRBJ2-2; 7 bases map to TRBD1. CDR1 SGHAT and CDR2 FQDESV come from the germline V gene (reference sequence). V shed 2 bases and J 4 bases; nucleotides not matched to a gene: 7. The CDR3 covers 16 residues. CDR3 sequence: CASSLNEQGLTGELFF. In DNA, the CDR3 is TGTGCCAGCAGCTTAAATGAACAGGGGCTCACCGGGGAGCTGTTTTTT.

This clonotype was counted at least ten times. V gene TRBV27 combines with J gene TRBJ1-5; D unclear. Germline assignment: CDR1 MNHEY and CDR2 SMNVEV (reference sequence). V gave up 3 bases and J gave up 7 bases, with 16 bases separating them. This CDR3 is 15 amino acids long. The CDR3 here is CASSFTWASGQPQHF. The CDR3, as DNA: TGTGCCAGCAGTTTTACATGGGCATCGGGGCAGCCCCAGCATTTT.

This clonotype was seen many times. This sequence joins TRBV28 and TRBJ1-1, with 9 bases lining up with TRBD1. This CDR3 has 14 residues. CDR1 is MDHEN, CDR2 SYDVKM, per germline. Trimming cost V 6 bases and J 4 bases; bases outside gene matches: 6. CDR3: CASSPSTGGTEAFF. DNA for the CDR3: TGTGCCAGCAGCCCCTCGACAGGGGGCACTGAAGCTTTCTTT.

The J gene is TRBJ1-5, the V gene TRBV4-1; 10 bases fit TRBD1. J was trimmed by 0 bases and V by 2 bases; bases with no gene match: 4. The CDR3 runs to 17 residues. CDR1 is MGHRA and CDR2 is YSYEKL in the germline V gene. CDR3 sequence (DNA): TGCGCCAGCAGCCAACGACAGGGGGCGAATAGCAATCAGCCCCAGCATTTT. Its translation: CASSQRQGANSNQPQHF.

The sample holds a few counts of this clonotype. This chain links TRBV24-1 with TRBJ2-3, with TRBD2 matching over 9 bases. V lost 0 bases and J lost 8; bases outside the gene matches: 11. CDR3 length: 17 amino acids. Germline CDR1 KGHDR, CDR2 SFDVKD. CDR3 coding DNA: TGTGCCACCAGTGATTTGACCCCGCTGGGGCGGGGGGGTACGCAGTATTTT. Its translation is CATSDLTPLGRGGTQYF.

This clonotype was counted at least ten times. The chain combines TRBV12-3 or TRBV12-4 with TRBJ1-2, with 8 bases identical to TRBD1. V lost 6 bases and J lost 3; bases outside the gene matches: 12. There are 16 residues in the CDR3. The CDR3 sequence: CASSRIGQGVYYGYTF. Written as DNA, the CDR3 is TGTGCCAGCAGCAGAATCGGACAGGGCGTTTACTATGGCTACACCTTC.

A note on this clonotype: A much larger clone lies a single base off, so this may be a read error. V is TRBV6-1 and J is TRBJ1-1; 7 nucleotides match TRBD1. Germline CDR1 and CDR2: MNHNS and SASEGT. The V gene end was trimmed by 8 bases and the J gene end by 6 bases; junction bases not matched to a gene: 9. This CDR3 comprises 13 residues. The CDR3 DNA sequence: TGTGCCAGCGCTCGAACAGGGGCAGCTGAAGCTTTCTTT. This translates into CASARTGAAEAFF.

This clonotype has a handful of counts. The chain recombines TRBV7-9 with TRBJ1-6, with D unclear. Germline CDR1 SEHNR, CDR2 FQNEAQ (reference sequence). V was trimmed by 7 bases and J by 8 bases, leaving 21 bases between them. This CDR3 is built from 16 residues. CDR3 in DNA: TGTGCCAGCACTCAAAACGGTCAGATAAGCGATTCACCCCTCCACTTT. It specifies CASTQNGQISDSPLHF.

At least ten counts were recorded for this clonotype. The V call is TRBV2, the J call TRBJ1-2; the match to TRBD1 covers 10 bases. The V gene's germline CDR1 is SNHLY and CDR2 FYNNEI. The CDR3 is 16 amino acids. V shed 8 bases and J 5 bases; nucleotides not matched to a gene: 14. The CDR3 protein is CASGLPGTGEGYGYTF. As DNA, the CDR3 is TGTGCCAGCGGCCTCCCCGGGACAGGGGAAGGGTATGGCTACACCTTC.

This chain joins TRBV5-6 and TRBJ2-2, with TRBD1 matching over 8 bases. CDR1 is SGHDT and CDR2 is YYEEEE in the germline V gene. The CDR3 spans 18 residues. V trimming: 0 bases; J trimming: 3 bases; junction bases outside the gene matches: 10. Here the CDR3 reads CASSLAGGLFIDTGELFF. In DNA, the CDR3 is TGTGCCAGCAGCTTGGCAGGGGGCTTATTTATTGACACCGGGGAGCTGTTTTTT.

This clonotype occurred many times. V gene TRBV5-1 combines with J gene TRBJ1-2, with 9 bases that match TRBD1. CDR3 size: 15 residues. The V segment lost 2 bases and the J segment 6 bases; nucleotides outside the gene matches: 8. Germline CDR1 and CDR2: SGHRS and YFSETQ. The DNA for the CDR3 is TGCGCCAGCAGCTTAACCACGGGGACAGGGCATGGCTACACCTTC. Amino acids: CASSLTTGTGHGYTF.

The J gene is TRBJ2-2, the V gene TRBV7-9; D call uncertain. CDR3 length: 12 amino acids. V was shortened by 4 bases and J by 10 bases, with 10 bases between the two germline ends. CDR1 is SEHNR and CDR2 is FQNEAQ in the germline V gene (reference sequence). The CDR3 loop is CASSSGPSELFF. The CDR3 bases are TGTGCCAGCAGCTCTGGTCCCTCGGAGCTGTTTTTT.

This clonotype has a handful of counts. V is TRBV5-1 and J is TRBJ1-6, with TRBD1 matching over 11 bases. Germline trimming cut 3 bases from V and 12 bases from J; bases unmatched to any gene: 8. CDR3 length equals 15 residues. The germline V gene encodes CDR1 SGHRS and CDR2 YFSETQ. The CDR3 DNA sequence: TGCGCCAGCAGCTCGGGTGGGACAGGGGGTGAACCCCTCCACTTT. Protein product: CASSSGGTGGEPLHF.

In the case of this clonotype: A much larger clone differs by one base, so this may be a read error. The chain couples TRBV11-3 to TRBJ2-1; no reliable D call. The CDR3 is 14 residues long. The germline gives CDR1 SGHNT, CDR2 YENEEA. Trimming removed 1 base from V and 10 bases from J, with 14 bases in between. DNA for the CDR3: TGTGCCAGCAGCTTAGGGGCCGAGGTGGGGGAGCAGTTCTTC. Residues: CASSLGAEVGEQFF.

The V call is TRBV7-2, the J call TRBJ2-1; 9 bases are a match to TRBD2. Germline V gives CDR1 SGHTA, CDR2 FQGNSA. V dropped 5 bases and J dropped 6; count of bases not matched to a gene: 5. This CDR3 is 14 amino acids long. CDR3 DNA: TGTGCCAGCAGCCAGGGACTAGCAAGCAATGAGCAGTTCTTC. Its translation: CASSQGLASNEQFF.

The table lists this clonotype with many counts. The V and J genes are TRBV11-2 and TRBJ2-7; maybe TRBD1 (5 bases). Germline V gene data show CDR1 as SGHAT and CDR2 as FQNNGV. The CDR3 consists of 13 residues. The germline V and J ends were trimmed by 6 bases and 4 bases, with 13 bases remaining between them. CDR3 residues: CASRRSGMYEQYF. The CDR3 region has the DNA TGTGCCAGCAGAAGATCAGGGATGTACGAGCAGTACTTC.

V is TRBV18 and J is TRBJ1-2, with 7 bases fitting TRBD1. The germline CDR1 and CDR2 sequences are KGHSH and LQKENI. The CDR3 length is 16 residues. V trimming: 0 bases; J trimming: 4 bases; junction bases outside the gene matches: 8. DNA for the CDR3: TGTGCCAGCTCACCACCGTCCTCGACAGGGAGCTATGGCTACACCTTC. It encodes CASSPPSSTGSYGYTF.

The chain couples TRBV7-9 to TRBJ2-5; D may correspond to TRBD1 or TRBD2 (6 bases each). CDR1 and CDR2 (germline): SEHNR, FQNEAQ (reference sequence). V gave up 8 bases and J gave up 3 bases, with 13 bases separating them. This CDR3 spans 13 amino acids. DNA for the CDR3: TGTGCCAGCGGGGGCGGGGCGAAAGAGACCCAGTACTTC. It translates to CASGGGAKETQYF.

This clonotype was seen repeatedly, ten times or more. This chain joins TRBV18 and TRBJ2-7, with 8 bases identical to TRBD2. V shed 3 bases and J 5 bases; nucleotides not matched to a gene: 6. Germline-derived CDR1 and CDR2 are KGHSH and LQKENI. The CDR3 length is 14 residues. The chain's CDR3 is CASSPRSAGDEQYF. The CDR3 bases are TGTGCCAGCTCACCCCGATCAGCGGGAGACGAGCAGTACTTC.